This TCR beta chain was observed in a study of shared clonotypes between healthy human individuals. Regarding the study as a whole: Rarefaction demonstrated incomplete sorted-subset sequencing despite large depth. Shared across a few donors were 4% to 5% of the naive CD4 clonotypes.

The data were produced by immunoSEQ multiplex PCR, yet TCRdb's version contains in-frame clones alone and is incomplete. The sample yields under 1,100,000 clones, about 77% seen once. Note on this clone: Its antigen is undetermined.

The receptor was isolated from a young man in good health. Sample: memory CD4+ T cells sorted from blood. Subset denoted: CD45RA-negative fraction.

Here the CDR3 reads CASSREAAFEQFF. CDR3 nucleotide sequence: TGTGCCAGCAGTAGGGAAGCAGCATTTGAGCAGTTCTTC. The chain links TRBV6-1 to TRBJ2-1; the D is unclear. This CDR3 contains 13 residues. V was pared by 5 bases and J by 9 bases, with 14 bases between. Germline values: CDR1 MNHNS, CDR2 SASEGT.